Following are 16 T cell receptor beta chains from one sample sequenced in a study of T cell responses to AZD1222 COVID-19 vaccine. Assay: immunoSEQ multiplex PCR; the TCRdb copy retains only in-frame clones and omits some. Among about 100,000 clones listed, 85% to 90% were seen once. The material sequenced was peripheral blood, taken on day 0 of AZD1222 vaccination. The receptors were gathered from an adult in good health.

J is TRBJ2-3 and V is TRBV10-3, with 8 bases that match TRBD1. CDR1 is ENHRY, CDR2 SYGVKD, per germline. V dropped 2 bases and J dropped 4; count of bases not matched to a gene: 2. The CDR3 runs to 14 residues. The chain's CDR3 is CAISEGQGADTQYF. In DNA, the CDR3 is TGTGCCATCAGTGAGGGACAGGGCGCAGATACGCAGTATTTT.

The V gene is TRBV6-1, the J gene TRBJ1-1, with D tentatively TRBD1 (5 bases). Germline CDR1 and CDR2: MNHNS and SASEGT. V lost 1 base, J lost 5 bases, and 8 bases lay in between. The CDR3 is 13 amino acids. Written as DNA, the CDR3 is TGTGCCAGCAGTGAAGTCAGGGCTACTGAAGCTTTCTTT. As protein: CASSEVRATEAFF.

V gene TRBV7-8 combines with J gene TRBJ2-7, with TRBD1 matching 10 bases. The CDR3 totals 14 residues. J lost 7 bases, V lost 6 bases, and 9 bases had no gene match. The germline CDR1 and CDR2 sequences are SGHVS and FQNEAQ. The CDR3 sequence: CASRSRQGAREQYF. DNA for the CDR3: TGTGCCAGCAGGTCCAGACAGGGGGCACGGGAGCAGTACTTC.

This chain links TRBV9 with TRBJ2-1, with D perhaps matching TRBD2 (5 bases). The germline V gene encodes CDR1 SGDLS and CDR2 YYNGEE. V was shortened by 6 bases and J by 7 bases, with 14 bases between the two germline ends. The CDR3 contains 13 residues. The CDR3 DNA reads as TGTGCCAGCACCAGGACCCCGGGGAATGAGCAGTTCTTC. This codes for CASTRTPGNEQFF. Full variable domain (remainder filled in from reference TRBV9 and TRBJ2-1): DSGVTQTPKHLITATGQRVTLRCSPRSGDLSVYWYQQSLDQGLQFLIQYYNGEERAKGNILERFSAQQFPDLHSELNLSSLELGDSALYFCASTRTPGNEQFFGPGTRLTVL.

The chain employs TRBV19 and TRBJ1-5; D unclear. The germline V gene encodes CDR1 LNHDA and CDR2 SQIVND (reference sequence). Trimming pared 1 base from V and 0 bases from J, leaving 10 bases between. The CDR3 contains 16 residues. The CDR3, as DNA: TGTGCCAGTAGTATAGCCGGACCGGATAGCAATCAGCCCCAGCATTTT. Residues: CASSIAGPDSNQPQHF.

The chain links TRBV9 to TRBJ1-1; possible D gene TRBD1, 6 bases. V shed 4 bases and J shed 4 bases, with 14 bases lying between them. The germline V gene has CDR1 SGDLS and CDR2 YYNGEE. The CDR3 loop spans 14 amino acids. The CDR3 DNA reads TGTGCCAGCAGCCCAGATGGGGGCGTCACTGAAGCTTTCTTT. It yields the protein CASSPDGGVTEAFF.

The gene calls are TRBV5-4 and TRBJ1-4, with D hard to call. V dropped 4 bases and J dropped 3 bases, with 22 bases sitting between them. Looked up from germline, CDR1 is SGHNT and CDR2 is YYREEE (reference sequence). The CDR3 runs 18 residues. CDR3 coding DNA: TGTGCCAGCAGCCCGGGTAGCCCGCTGTTGAGGGCTAATGAAAAACTGTTTTTT. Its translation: CASSPGSPLLRANEKLFF. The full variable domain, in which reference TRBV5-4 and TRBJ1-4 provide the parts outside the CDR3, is ETGVTQSPTHLIKTRGQQVTLRCSSQSGHNTVSWYQQALGQGPQFIFQYYREEENGRGNFPPRFSGLQFPNYSSELNVNALELDDSALYLCASSPGSPLLRANEKLFFGSGTQLSVL.

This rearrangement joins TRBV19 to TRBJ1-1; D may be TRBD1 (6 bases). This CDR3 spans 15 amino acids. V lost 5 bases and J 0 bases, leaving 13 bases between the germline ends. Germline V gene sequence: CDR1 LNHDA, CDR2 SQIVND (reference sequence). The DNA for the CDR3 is TGTGCCAGTAGTCTCACAGGGAGCATGAACACTGAAGCTTTCTTT. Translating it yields CASSLTGSMNTEAFF. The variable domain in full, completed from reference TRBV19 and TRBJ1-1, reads DGGITQSPKYLFRKEGQNVTLSCEQNLNHDAMYWYRQDPGQGLRLIYYSQIVNDFQKGDIAEGYSVSREKKESFPLTVTSAQKNPTAFYLCASSLTGSMNTEAFFGQGTRLTVV.

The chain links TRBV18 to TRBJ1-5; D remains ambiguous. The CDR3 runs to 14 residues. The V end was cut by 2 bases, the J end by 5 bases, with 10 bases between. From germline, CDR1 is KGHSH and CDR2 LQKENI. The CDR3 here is CASSPEGMDQPQHF. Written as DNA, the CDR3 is TGTGCCAGCTCACCAGAAGGAATGGATCAGCCCCAGCATTTT.

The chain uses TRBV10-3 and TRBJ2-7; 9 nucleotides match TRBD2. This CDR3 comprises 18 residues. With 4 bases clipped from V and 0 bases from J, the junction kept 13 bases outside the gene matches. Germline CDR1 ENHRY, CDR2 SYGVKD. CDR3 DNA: TGTGCCATCAGTGGTATGGGGATAAGGACTAGCGACTCCTACGAGCAGTACTTC. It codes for CAISGMGIRTSDSYEQYF.

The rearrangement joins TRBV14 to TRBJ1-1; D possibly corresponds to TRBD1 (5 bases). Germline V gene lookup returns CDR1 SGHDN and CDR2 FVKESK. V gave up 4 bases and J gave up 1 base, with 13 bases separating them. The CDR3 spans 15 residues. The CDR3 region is CASSPGGSANTEAFF. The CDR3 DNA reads TGTGCCAGCAGCCCGGGGGGGTCGGCGAACACTGAAGCTTTCTTT. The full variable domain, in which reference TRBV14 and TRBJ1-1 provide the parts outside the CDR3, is EAGVTQFPSHSVIEKGQTVTLRCDPISGHDNLYWYRRVMGKEIKFLLHFVKESKQDESGMPNNRFLAERTGGTYSTLKVQPAELEDSGVYFCASSPGGSANTEAFFGQGTRLTVV.

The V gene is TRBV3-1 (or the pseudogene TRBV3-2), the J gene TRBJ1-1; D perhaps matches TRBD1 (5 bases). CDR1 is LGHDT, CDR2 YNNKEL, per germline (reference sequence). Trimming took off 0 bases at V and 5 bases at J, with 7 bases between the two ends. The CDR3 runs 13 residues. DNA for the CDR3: TGTGCCAGCAGCCAAGATGCAGGGACTGAAGCTTTCTTT. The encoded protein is CASSQDAGTEAFF.

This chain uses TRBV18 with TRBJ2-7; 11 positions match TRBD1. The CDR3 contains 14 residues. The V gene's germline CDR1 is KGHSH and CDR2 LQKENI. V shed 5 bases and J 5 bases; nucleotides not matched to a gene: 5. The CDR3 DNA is TGTGCCAGCTCAGGGACAGGGGGAAGCGACGAGCAGTACTTC. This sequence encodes CASSGTGGSDEQYF.

Here the CDR3 reads CASTLGGDTEAFF. DNA of the CDR3: TGTGCCAGCACCCTAGGAGGGGACACTGAAGCTTTCTTT. This sequence joins TRBV3-1 (or the pseudogene TRBV3-2) and TRBJ1-1; D is perhaps TRBD1 (5 bases). CDR1 is LGHDT, CDR2 YNNKEL, per germline (reference sequence). The CDR3 sequence is 13 residues long. Trimming took off 7 bases at V and 3 bases at J, with 12 bases between the two ends.

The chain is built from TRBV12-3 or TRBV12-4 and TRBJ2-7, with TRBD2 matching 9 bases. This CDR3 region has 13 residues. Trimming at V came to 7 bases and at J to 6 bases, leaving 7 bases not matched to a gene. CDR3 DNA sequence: TGTGCCAGCACAGTTAGCGGGAGTCCCGAGCAGTACTTC. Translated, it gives CASTVSGSPEQYF.

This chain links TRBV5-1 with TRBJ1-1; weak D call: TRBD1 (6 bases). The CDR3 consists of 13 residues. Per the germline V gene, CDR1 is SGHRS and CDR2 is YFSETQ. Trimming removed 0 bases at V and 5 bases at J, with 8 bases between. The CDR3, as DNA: TGCGCCAGCAGCTTGGGACAGGCGACTGAAGCTTTCTTT. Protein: CASSLGQATEAFF.